This T cell receptor (beta chain) was profiled in a study of blood T cells in healthy people across ages. Study-level points and caveats: It was not possible, with unsorted PBMCs, to conclusively compare naive and antigen-experienced cells. As age increased, TCR beta diversity per million T cells fell in a roughly linear fashion.

This CDR3 is built from 14 residues. Germline V CDR1 and CDR2: LGHNT, FRNRAP. V gave up 2 bases and J gave up 2 bases, with 8 bases separating them. Alongside a J-beta primer mix, a sample-barcoded 5' primer served in a second PCR lasting about 6 to 12 cycles. Tagging of each cDNA molecule was performed by a template-switch adaptor with 12 random nucleotides. TCRdb independently ran MiXCR on the 5' RACE reads; one entry per CDR3 protein. The table has around 780,000 distinct CDR3 sequences, roughly three fifths seen once. This clonotype was seen more than once but under ten times. Its antigen is unidentified.

The specimen sequenced was blood. V and J are TRBV12-5 and TRBJ2-3; D is unresolved. The clonotype originates from a man aged 35-49 years in good health. CDR3 DNA sequence: TGTGCTAGTGGTTTGAGCAGGCTCACAGATACGCAGTATTTT. Its protein is CASGLSRLTDTQYF.